The 31 T cell receptor beta chains given below trace back to one sample, sequenced in a study of blood T cell repertoires in COVID-19. Here immunoSEQ multiplex PCR was the method, and the copy in TCRdb shows in-frame clones only, minus some. The sample records tens of thousands of clones, around 89% being singletons. The sample consisted of peripheral blood. These receptors all stem from an older man with active or convalescent COVID-19.

The chain employs TRBV9 and TRBJ1-4; weak D call: TRBD1 (6 bases). Germline V CDR1 and CDR2: SGDLS, YYNGEE. This CDR3 spans 15 amino acids. The V end lost 2 bases, the J end lost 4 bases, and 12 bases lay between the germline ends. CDR3 DNA sequence: TGTGCCAGCAGCGTCGGTATAGGGGGTAATGAAAAACTGTTTTTT. It codes for CASSVGIGGNEKLFF.

The chain's CDR3 is CAWSPLAGVYEQYF. The CDR3 DNA reads TGTGCCTGGAGTCCGCTAGCGGGAGTGTACGAGCAGTACTTC. The chain couples TRBV30 to TRBJ2-7; 10 nucleotides line up with TRBD2. The trim removed 2 bases at V and 4 bases at J, leaving 5 bases unmatched. Looked up from germline, CDR1 is GTSNPN and CDR2 is SVGIG (reference sequence). This CDR3 has 14 residues. The variable domain in full, with the rest retrieved from reference TRBV30 and TRBJ2-7, is SQTIHQWPATLVQPVGSPLSLECTVEGTSNPNLYWYRQAAGRGLQLLFYSVGIGQISSEVPQNLSASRPQDRQFILSSKKLLLSDSGFYLCAWSPLAGVYEQYFGPGTRLTVT.

V usage is TRBV5-1 and J usage is TRBJ1-1, with D unresolved. There are 15 residues in the CDR3. The V end was cut by 0 bases, the J end by 4 bases, with 13 bases between. CDR1 and CDR2 (germline): SGHRS, YFSETQ. CDR3 in DNA: TGCGCCAGCAGCTTGGTCGGCGGGTCCGGCACTGAAGCTTTCTTT. Protein sequence: CASSLVGGSGTEAFF.

The V gene is TRBV7-2, the J gene TRBJ1-5; possible D gene TRBD1, 5 bases. This CDR3 comprises 14 residues. Trimming took off 3 bases at V and 0 bases at J, with 6 bases between the two ends. The germline gives CDR1 SGHTA, CDR2 FQGNSA. The CDR3 DNA reads as TGTGCCAGCAGCTTCCAGGGTAGCAATCAGCCCCAGCATTTT. Its protein product is CASSFQGSNQPQHF.

The count of this clone is one. As DNA, the CDR3 is TGTGCCAGTAGTATCCCCCTCGTGACAGGGAAAGCTTTCTTT. Translating it yields CASSIPLVTGKAFF. V usage is TRBV19 and J usage is TRBJ1-1; 7 positions agree with TRBD1. J was trimmed by 9 bases and V by 3 bases; bases with no gene match: 10. CDR1 and CDR2 (germline): LNHDA, SQIVND (reference sequence). This CDR3 has 14 residues.

The chain couples TRBV7-2 to TRBJ1-6; tentatively, D is TRBD1 (5 bases). The CDR3 is 15 amino acids. The germline gives CDR1 SGHTA, CDR2 FQGNSA. V was pared by 1 base and J by 10 bases, with 14 bases between. The chain's CDR3 is CASSLESGVGSPLHF. The DNA for the CDR3 is TGTGCCAGCAGCTTAGAGTCGGGGGTTGGATCACCCCTCCACTTT. Drawing the rest from reference TRBV7-2 and TRBJ1-6, the complete variable domain is GAGVSQSPSNKVTEKGKDVELRCDPISGHTALYWYRQSLGQGLEFLIYFQGNSAPDKSGLPSDRFSAERTGGSVSTLTIQRTQQEDSAVYLCASSLESGVGSPLHFGNGTRLTVT.

The chain couples TRBV6-2 or TRBV6-3 to TRBJ2-4; D gene unclear. The CDR3 covers 13 residues. Trimming pared 2 bases from V and 8 bases from J, leaving 10 bases between. The germline V gene encodes CDR1 MNHEY and CDR2 SVGEGT. The CDR3 spells CASSYTRRDIQYF. The CDR3 nucleotides read TGTGCCAGCAGTTACACTCGACGGGACATTCAGTACTTC.

J is TRBJ2-2 and V is TRBV9; 11 nucleotides line up with TRBD2. The CDR3 contains 15 residues. V dropped 7 bases and J dropped 5; count of bases not matched to a gene: 7. From germline, CDR1 is SGDLS and CDR2 YYNGEE. CDR3 sequence (DNA): TGTGCCAGCGGCCGGACTAGCGGGTTTACCGGGGAGCTGTTTTTT. This gives the protein CASGRTSGFTGELFF.

The chain has TRBV27 and TRBJ2-2; 7 bases are shared with TRBD2. There are 15 residues in the CDR3. Per germline, CDR1 MNHEY and CDR2 SMNVEV (reference sequence). V shed 5 bases and J 4 bases; nucleotides not matched to a gene: 7. DNA for the CDR3: TGTGCCAGCAGTCCAGGACTAGTCGGCACCGGGGAGCTGTTTTTT. Translation: CASSPGLVGTGELFF.

The chain uses TRBV28 and TRBJ1-2; maybe TRBD1 (6 bases). The CDR3 has 15 amino acids. V was cut by 5 bases and J by 4 bases, with 17 bases left in between. Germline assignment: CDR1 MDHEN and CDR2 SYDVKM. The CDR3 DNA reads TGTGCCAGCAGTCCAAGGACAGCTAATGGCTATGGCTACACCTTC. This sequence encodes CASSPRTANGYGYTF.

The chain is built from TRBV11-2 and TRBJ1-2, with TRBD1 matching 7 bases. Trimming removed 2 bases from V and 8 bases from J; junction bases left unmatched: 8. The CDR3 consists of 14 residues. Germline V CDR1 and CDR2: SGHAT, FQNNGV. The CDR3 DNA reads TGTGCCAGCAGCTTACGCGGCGGAGGGGGCGGCTACACCTTC. It translates to CASSLRGGGGGYTF.

The count of this clone is one. The chain couples TRBV24-1 to TRBJ1-2; D remains ambiguous. The CDR3 contains 13 residues. V lost 7 bases and J 1 base, leaving 9 bases between the germline ends. The germline V gene encodes CDR1 KGHDR and CDR2 SFDVKD. The CDR3 DNA sequence: TGTGCCACCAGCCCAGAGGGTAACTATGGCTACACCTTC. Its translation is CATSPEGNYGYTF.

The genes are TRBV27 and TRBJ2-3, with a tentative D call TRBD2 (6 bases). This CDR3 spans 16 amino acids. The germline V and J ends were trimmed by 2 bases and 0 bases, with 12 bases remaining between them. Per the germline V gene, CDR1 is MNHEY and CDR2 is SMNVEV (reference sequence). CDR3 in amino acids: CASSLVVAGSTDTQYF. CDR3 in DNA: TGTGCCAGCAGTTTAGTTGTGGCGGGAAGCACAGATACGCAGTATTTT.

The V and J genes are TRBV6-5 and TRBJ2-3; D is perhaps TRBD1 (6 bases). The V gene's germline CDR1 is MNHEY and CDR2 SVGAGI. V was trimmed by 1 base and J by 2 bases, leaving 10 bases between them. The CDR3 is made up of 15 amino acids. This chain's CDR3 is CASSYYAGDTDTQYF. DNA for the CDR3: TGTGCCAGCAGTTACTATGCAGGGGACACAGATACGCAGTATTTT.

The chain has TRBV5-1 and TRBJ2-1, with 13 bases lining up with TRBD2. The V gene's germline CDR1 is SGHRS and CDR2 YFSETQ. CDR3 length: 15 amino acids. Trimming at V came to 3 bases and at J to 9 bases, leaving 6 bases not matched to a gene. As DNA, the CDR3 is TGCGCCAGCAGCTGGACTAGCGGGAGAATGGGTGAGCAGTTCTTC. This gives the protein CASSWTSGRMGEQFF.

This sequence joins TRBV15 and TRBJ1-3; D gene uncertain. There are 16 residues in the CDR3. V lost 1 base, J lost 0 bases, and 10 bases lay in between. Germline V CDR1 and CDR2: LNHNV, YYDKDF (reference sequence). In DNA, the CDR3 is TGTGCCACCAGCAGAGCGCCCACCTACTCTGGAAACACCATATATTTT. As protein: CATSRAPTYSGNTIYF.

The chain recombines TRBV5-1 with TRBJ1-1; D is unresolved. Germline V gene lookup returns CDR1 SGHRS and CDR2 YFSETQ. The CDR3 covers 13 residues. Trimming removed 4 bases from V and 6 bases from J, with 13 bases in between. CDR3 loop: CASSKGERSEAFF. CDR3 nucleotides: TGCGCCAGCAGCAAGGGAGAGCGATCTGAAGCTTTCTTT.

This clone has only one observation. The rearrangement links TRBV2 to TRBJ2-3, with D perhaps matching TRBD2 (5 bases). V dropped 4 bases and J dropped 1 base, with 15 bases sitting between them. CDR1 is SNHLY, CDR2 FYNNEI, per germline. This CDR3 has 16 amino acids. The CDR3: CASSATTSYGTDTQYF. In DNA form, the CDR3 reads TGTGCCAGCAGTGCAACCACTAGTTATGGCACAGATACGCAGTATTTT.

A single count supports this clone. The rearrangement uses TRBV7-3 and TRBJ1-5, with unresolved D. CDR1 is SGHTA, CDR2 FQGTGA, per germline. Trimming removed 5 bases at V and 0 bases at J, with 14 bases between. CDR3 length equals 16 residues. The CDR3 here is CASSPPLYYSNQPQHF. The CDR3 coding sequence is TGTGCCAGCAGCCCCCCTCTTTATTATAGCAATCAGCCCCAGCATTTT.

The chain employs TRBV30 and TRBJ2-3, with D perhaps TRBD2 (5 bases). V was cut by 1 base and J by 10 bases, with 12 bases left in between. In germline, CDR1 is GTSNPN, CDR2 SVGIG (reference sequence). CDR3 length: 12 residues. CDR3 residues: CAWSGGMRAQYF. CDR3 DNA sequence: TGTGCCTGGAGTGGGGGAATGAGGGCGCAGTATTTT.

The J gene is TRBJ2-7, the V gene TRBV6-5; weak D call: TRBD1 (6 bases). Germline CDR1 reads MNHEY; CDR2 reads SVGAGI. V dropped 2 bases and J dropped 0 bases, with 11 bases sitting between them. The CDR3 consists of 15 residues. The chain's CDR3 is CASSYQGWDSYEQYF. As DNA, the CDR3 is TGTGCCAGCAGTTACCAGGGGTGGGACTCCTACGAGCAGTACTTC.

DNA of the CDR3: TGTGCCAGCAGCCCCACAGGGCAGAGCACTGAAGCTTTCTTT. It specifies CASSPTGQSTEAFF. This sequence joins TRBV5-4 and TRBJ1-1; possible D gene TRBD1, 6 bases. Germline V gives CDR1 SGHNT, CDR2 YYREEE (reference sequence). The CDR3 consists of 14 residues. With 4 bases removed from V and 4 bases from J, the gap between germline ends came to 14 bases.

This clone has only one observation. This sequence joins TRBV19 and TRBJ2-2, with D possibly TRBD2 on 5 matching bases. Trimming took 2 bases from V and 2 from J, leaving 9 bases between them. In germline, CDR1 is LNHDA, CDR2 SQIVND (reference sequence). The CDR3 sequence is 15 residues long. The CDR3 sequence is CASSIRGYNTGELFF. As DNA, the CDR3 is TGTGCCAGTAGTATACGGGGTTACAACACCGGGGAGCTGTTTTTT.

The rearrangement links TRBV7-2 to TRBJ1-1; D is undetermined. From germline, CDR1 is SGHTA and CDR2 FQGNSA. The CDR3 is made up of 14 amino acids. Trimming took off 5 bases at V and 1 base at J, with 11 bases between the two ends. CDR3 sequence (DNA): TGTGCCAGCAGCCCCCGGAGGCAGAACACTGAAGCTTTCTTT. It encodes CASSPRRQNTEAFF.

This chain's CDR3 is CASKAPTNPGQGAPGNTIYF. The CDR3 DNA sequence: TGCGCCAGCAAAGCCCCCACGAATCCGGGACAGGGGGCGCCGGGAAACACCATATATTTT. The rearrangement uses TRBV5-1 and TRBJ1-3; 12 nucleotides align to TRBD1. With 6 bases clipped from V and 4 bases from J, the junction kept 20 bases outside the gene matches. This CDR3 is 20 amino acids long. Germline V gives CDR1 SGHRS, CDR2 YFSETQ.

This CDR3 is CASRPDTYEQYF. The DNA of the CDR3 is TGTGCCAGCAGACCTGACACCTACGAGCAGTACTTC. This chain links TRBV2 with TRBJ2-7; D not certain. Looked up from germline, CDR1 is SNHLY and CDR2 is FYNNEI. The CDR3 is made up of 12 amino acids. Trimming cost V 6 bases and J 2 bases, with 8 bases left between them.

This clone is a singleton in its sample. The chain carries TRBV9 and TRBJ2-3; D unresolved. Germline loops: CDR1 SGDLS, CDR2 YYNGEE. The ends were cut back, 1 base at V and 0 bases at J, with 12 bases in the middle. This CDR3 has 16 residues. The CDR3 coding sequence is TGTGCCAGCAGCGTACGTGCGCTCCTGAGCACAGATACGCAGTATTTT. Translating gives CASSVRALLSTDTQYF.

The CDR3 DNA reads as TGTGCCAGCAGTGATAGAGGGCCATCCTATGGCTACACCTTC. Encoded protein: CASSDRGPSYGYTF. The V and J genes are TRBV2 and TRBJ1-2; D is uncertain. This CDR3 has 14 amino acids. V was clipped by 3 bases and J by 4 bases, with 12 bases between them. Looked up from germline, CDR1 is SNHLY and CDR2 is FYNNEI.

This rearrangement joins TRBV18 to TRBJ1-3; the D gene is possibly TRBD1 (6 bases). Deletions cut 6 bases from V and 1 base from J, with 19 bases between. This CDR3 region has 17 residues. Germline values: CDR1 KGHSH, CDR2 LQKENI. The CDR3 reads CASSEGGVFGSGNTIYF. The DNA of the CDR3 is TGTGCCAGCTCGGAAGGGGGAGTTTTTGGATCTGGAAACACCATATATTTT.

This clone has only one observation. The V call is TRBV28, the J call TRBJ1-4; a weak D match, TRBD1 (5 bases). Deletions cut 8 bases from V and 5 bases from J, with 15 bases between. Germline V gene sequence: CDR1 MDHEN, CDR2 SYDVKM. The CDR3 has 14 amino acids. CDR3 coding DNA: TGTGCCAGCCGCCCCGGACATTTGAATGAAAAACTGTTTTTT. This codes for CASRPGHLNEKLFF.

This chain links TRBV28 with TRBJ1-2; TRBD1 aligns across 9 bases. The germline V gene encodes CDR1 MDHEN and CDR2 SYDVKM. The CDR3 is 15 amino acids. Trimming cost V 2 bases and J 6 bases; bases outside gene matches: 7. The CDR3 coding sequence is TGTGCCAGCAGTTTACAACCGGGACAGGGCCATGGCTACACCTTC. Translating it yields CASSLQPGQGHGYTF.